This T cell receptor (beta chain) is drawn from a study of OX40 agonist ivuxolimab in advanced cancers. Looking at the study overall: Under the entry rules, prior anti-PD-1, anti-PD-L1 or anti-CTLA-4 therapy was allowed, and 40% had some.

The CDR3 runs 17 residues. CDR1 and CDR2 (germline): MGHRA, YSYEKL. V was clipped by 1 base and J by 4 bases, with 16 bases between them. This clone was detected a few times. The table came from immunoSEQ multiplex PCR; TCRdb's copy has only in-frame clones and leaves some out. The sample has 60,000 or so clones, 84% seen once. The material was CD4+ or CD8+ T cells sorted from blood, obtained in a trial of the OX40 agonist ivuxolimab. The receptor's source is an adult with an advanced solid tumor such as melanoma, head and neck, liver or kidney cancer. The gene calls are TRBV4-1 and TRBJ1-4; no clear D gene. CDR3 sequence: CASSQGFGPRVNEKLFF. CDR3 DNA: TGCGCCAGCAGCCAAGGATTCGGGCCGCGGGTTAATGAAAAACTGTTTTTT.